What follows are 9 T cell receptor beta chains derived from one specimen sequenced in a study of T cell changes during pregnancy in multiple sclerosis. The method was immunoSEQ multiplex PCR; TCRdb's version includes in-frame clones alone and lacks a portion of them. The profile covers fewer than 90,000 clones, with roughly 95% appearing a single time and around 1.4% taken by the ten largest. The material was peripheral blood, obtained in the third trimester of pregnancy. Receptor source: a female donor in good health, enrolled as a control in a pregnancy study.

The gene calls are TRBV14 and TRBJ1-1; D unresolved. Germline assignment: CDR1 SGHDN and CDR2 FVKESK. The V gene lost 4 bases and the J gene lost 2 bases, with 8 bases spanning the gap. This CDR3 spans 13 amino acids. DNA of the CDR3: TGTGCCAGCAGCCGGTTCTACAACACTGAAGCTTTCTTT. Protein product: CASSRFYNTEAFF.

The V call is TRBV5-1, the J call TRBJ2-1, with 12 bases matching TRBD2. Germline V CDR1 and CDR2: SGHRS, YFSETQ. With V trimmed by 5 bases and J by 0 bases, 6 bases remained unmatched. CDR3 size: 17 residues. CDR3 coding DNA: TGCGCCAGCAGACAACCGACTAGCGGGAGCTCCTACAATGAGCAGTTCTTC. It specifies CASRQPTSGSSYNEQFF.

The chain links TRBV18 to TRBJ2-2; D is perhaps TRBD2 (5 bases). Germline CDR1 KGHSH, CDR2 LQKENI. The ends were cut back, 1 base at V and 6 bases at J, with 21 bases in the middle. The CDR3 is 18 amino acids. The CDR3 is CASSPLTAATQAPGELFF. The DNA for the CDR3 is TGTGCCAGCTCACCACTTACAGCGGCTACCCAGGCCCCCGGGGAGCTGTTTTTT.

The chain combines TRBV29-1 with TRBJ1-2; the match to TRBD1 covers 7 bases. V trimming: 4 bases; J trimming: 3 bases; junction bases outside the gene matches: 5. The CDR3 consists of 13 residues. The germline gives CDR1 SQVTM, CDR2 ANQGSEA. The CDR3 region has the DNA TGCAGCGTTGTAACCACAGGGGACTATGGCTACACCTTC. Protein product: CSVVTTGDYGYTF. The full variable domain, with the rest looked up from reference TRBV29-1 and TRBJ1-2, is SAVISQKPSRDICQRGTSLTIQCQVDSQVTMMFWYRQQPGQSLTLIATANQGSEATYESGFVIDKFPISRPNLTFSTLTVSNMSPEDSSIYLCSVVTTGDYGYTFGSGTRLTVV.

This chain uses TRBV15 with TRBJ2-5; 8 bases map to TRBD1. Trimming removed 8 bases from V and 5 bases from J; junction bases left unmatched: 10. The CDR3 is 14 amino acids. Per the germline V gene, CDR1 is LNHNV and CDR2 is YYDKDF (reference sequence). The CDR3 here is CATQGQGAEETQYF. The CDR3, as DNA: TGTGCCACCCAGGGCCAGGGGGCCGAGGAGACCCAGTACTTC.

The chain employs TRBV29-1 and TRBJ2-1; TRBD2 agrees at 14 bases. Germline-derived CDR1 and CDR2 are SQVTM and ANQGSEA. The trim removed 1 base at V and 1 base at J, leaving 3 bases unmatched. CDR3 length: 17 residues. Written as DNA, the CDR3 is TGCAGCGTTGAAGGGACTAGCGGGAGGAGGTCCTACAATGAGCAGTTCTTC. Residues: CSVEGTSGRRSYNEQFF.

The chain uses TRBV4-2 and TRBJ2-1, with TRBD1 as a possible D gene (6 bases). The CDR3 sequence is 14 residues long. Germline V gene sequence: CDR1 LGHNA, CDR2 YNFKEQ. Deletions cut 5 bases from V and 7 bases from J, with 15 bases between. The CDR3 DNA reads TGTGCCAGCAGCATCAGGGGCGGGTATAATGAGCAGTTCTTC. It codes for CASSIRGGYNEQFF.

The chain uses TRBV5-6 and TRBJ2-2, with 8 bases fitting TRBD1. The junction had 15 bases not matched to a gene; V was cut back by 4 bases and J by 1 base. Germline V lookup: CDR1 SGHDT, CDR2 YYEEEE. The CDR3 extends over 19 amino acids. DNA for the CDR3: TGTGCCAGCAGCCGAACCCGACAGGGGTCCCTATGGAACACCGGGGAGCTGTTTTTT. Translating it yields CASSRTRQGSLWNTGELFF.

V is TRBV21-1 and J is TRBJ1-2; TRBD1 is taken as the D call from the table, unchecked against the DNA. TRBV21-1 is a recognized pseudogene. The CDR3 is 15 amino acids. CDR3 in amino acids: CASSFRTEFSYGYTF. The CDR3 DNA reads TGTGCCAGCAGCTTCAGGACAGAATTTTCCTATGGCTACACCTTC.